This T cell receptor beta chain stems from a study of chemoradiotherapy in HPV16-positive cancers. Worth noting for this clone: Its antigen is undetermined.

V dropped 0 bases and J dropped 1 base, with 4 bases sitting between them. Germline CDR1 and CDR2: SGHAT and FQNNGV. The length of the CDR3 is 13 residues. The study's findings and limits: Candidate HPV-specific clones and E7-related TCR motifs grew in tumor during treatment.

The method was immunoSEQ multiplex PCR; TCRdb's version includes in-frame clones alone and lacks a portion of them. The data show 45,000 to 60,000 clones, about 92% seen once. The chain has TRBV11-2 and TRBJ2-7; D unclear. Sequences were derived from blood, sampled from a patient who underwent chemoradiotherapy. This sequence was found in a human donor with HPV-associated anogenital cancer. The CDR3 protein is CASSLEVSYEQYF. CDR3 in DNA: TGTGCCAGCAGCTTAGAGGTTTCCTACGAGCAGTACTTC.